This TCR beta chain was obtained from a study of blood T cell repertoires in COVID-19. On the study more broadly: There were acute and convalescent COVID-19 samples, and they came from the United States, Italy and Spain.

Profiled with immunoSEQ multiplex PCR; TCRdb holds only in-frame clones, not every one. Here the sample spans roughly 80,000 clones, over 80% being singletons. This receptor was identified in a man aged 50 or older with active COVID-19. Material for sequencing was peripheral blood.

DNA of the CDR3: TGTGCCAGCAGCGTAAGCGGACCGAACACCGGGGAGCTGTTTTTT. Translating it yields CASSVSGPNTGELFF. This rearrangement joins TRBV9 to TRBJ2-2; a possible D gene is TRBD2 (5 bases). Germline CDR1 SGDLS, CDR2 YYNGEE. V lost 1 base, J lost 0 bases, and 7 bases lay in between. The CDR3 runs 15 residues.